This is a list of T cell receptor beta chains from one sample in a study of CD8+ T cells in alopecia areata. Profiled with immunoSEQ multiplex PCR; TCRdb holds only in-frame clones, not every one. Here the sample spans about 210,000 clones, about 40% being singletons. The material was CD4+ T cells sorted from blood, obtained between weeks 36 and 40, from a patient treated with tofacitinib. The source of these receptors is a human donor with alopecia areata. The CDR3 runs from the conserved cysteine through the conserved F or W.

len | v_gene | CDR3aa
13 | TRBV30 | CAWIRTGATEAFF
14 | TRBV7-9 | CASSYSMIQETQYF
19 | TRBV30 | CAWTPVRRDRVDRTYEQYF
11 | TRBV6-5 | CASRRGDEQFF
11 | TRBV11-2 | CASSLSQQQYF
12 | TRBV4-2 | CASSQESSEQYF
15 | TRBV5-6 | CASSPRNGQGDGYTF
13 | TRBV6-5 | CASSRSSNQPQHF
13 | TRBV30 | CAWSVFSLAELFF
15 | TRBV5-1 | CASSSTSGSGETQYF
12 | TRBV29-1 | CSVGGPYQPQHF
16 | TRBV5-6 | CASSDRPGAGGAEAFF
16 | TRBV27 | CASLPRSRGTKNIQYF
16 | TRBV10-3 | CAISVRSGGSSYEQYF
15 | TRBV6-1 | CASRHRDYSGNTIYF
15 | TRBV11-1 | CASSQLAGGYNEQFF
17 | TRBV4-3 | CASSQDNVLAGGNEQFF
16 | TRBV29-1 | CSVEQARTSGTYEQYF
15 | TRBV30 | CAWSVLRGSGGELFF
16 | TRBV4-2 | CASRLALGTPYNEQFF
15 | TRBV29-1 | CSPRMLGLPQETQYF
14 | TRBV4-1 | CASSSRAPTDTQYF
13 | TRBV15 | CATSRVRGYEQYF